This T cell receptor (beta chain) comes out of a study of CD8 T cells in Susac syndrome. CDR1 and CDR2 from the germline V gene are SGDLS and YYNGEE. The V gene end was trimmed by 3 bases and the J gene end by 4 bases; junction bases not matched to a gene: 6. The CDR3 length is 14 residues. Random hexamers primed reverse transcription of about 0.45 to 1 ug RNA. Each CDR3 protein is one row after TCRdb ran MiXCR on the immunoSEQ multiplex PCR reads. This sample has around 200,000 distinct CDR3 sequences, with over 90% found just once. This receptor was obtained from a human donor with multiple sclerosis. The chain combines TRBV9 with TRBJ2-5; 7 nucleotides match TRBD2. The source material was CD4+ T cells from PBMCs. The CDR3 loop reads CASSASSGGETQYF. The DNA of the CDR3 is TGTGCCAGCAGCGCCTCCTCGGGAGGAGAGACCCAGTACTTC.